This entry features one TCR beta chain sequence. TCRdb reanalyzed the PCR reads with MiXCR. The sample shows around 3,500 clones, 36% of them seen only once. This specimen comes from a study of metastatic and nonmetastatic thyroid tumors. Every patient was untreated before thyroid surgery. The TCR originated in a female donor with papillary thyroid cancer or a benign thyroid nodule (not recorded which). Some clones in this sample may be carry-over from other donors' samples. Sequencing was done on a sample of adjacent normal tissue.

The CDR3 reads CASSLRSPGGLHPSTDTQYF. The DNA for the CDR3 is TGTGCCAGCAGCTTAAGATCCCCGGGAGGGCTCCATCCTAGCACAGATACGCAGTATTTT. The chain has TRBV11-2 and TRBJ2-3; 8 nucleotides align to TRBD2. Germline values: CDR1 SGHAT, CDR2 FQNNGV. The length of the CDR3 is 20 residues. Trimming cost V 2 bases and J 0 bases; bases outside gene matches: 16.